This T cell receptor (beta chain) was identified in a study of blood T cell repertoires in COVID-19 (dated by TCRdb to 2020 to 2021). Context from the whole study: Samples covering the acute and convalescent phases of COVID-19 were provided by collaborators in the United States, Italy and Spain. The prospective study material was composed of cDNA or gDNA derived from T cells, B-cell-depleted T cells, or PBMCs. Deeply sampled blood TCRbeta repertoires from subjects exposed to, actively infected with, or recovered from COVID-19 were included in the dataset. The repertoires were made available in a free public database intended to serve as a resource for research on the immune response to SARS-CoV-2. The samples were drawn from two sources: the first 160 participants of the ongoing ImmuneRACE study, and 1,000 to 1,500 subjects contributed by 6 global collaborators. Nearly every sample came with metadata listing a de-identified subject ID, COVID-19 status, age in years and sex. Where HLA class I and class II types were available, the types were taken from metadata supplied by the sample provider, not from assay-based typing.

Concerning this clone: It lacks a known antigen. Base qualities are not at hand, and no much larger clone is one base apart.

What the authors observed across the whole study: The quantity of clinical and demographic metadata differed by source and by participant and was supplied without curation.

Enrolling through a virtual design, the prospective study's participants ranged in age from roughly 18 to 100 years and lived across roughly 24 United States geographic areas. Cohort assignment in the prospective study relied on participant-reported clinical history from a screening survey and a study questionnaire. ImmuneRACE Cohort 3 recovered participants were defined by two consecutive negative NP/OP PCR tests, healthcare professional clearance, or symptom resolution. Mobile phlebotomists in the prospective study collected whole blood, serum and a nasopharyngeal or oropharyngeal swab from every participant. Prospective study participants could optionally give additional blood draws and questionnaires over a 2-month period. Blood samples from the prospective study were shipped frozen or at room temperature prior to DNA extraction. The immunoSEQ Assay, a bias-controlled multiplex PCR, was used to amplify TCRbeta CDR3 regions from genomic DNA. As for the authors' bioinformatics: The number of nucleated cells in each sample was estimated by amplification of reference gene primers within the assay. To quantify the absolute abundance of each unique TCRbeta CDR3 rearrangement, sequence reads were collapsed and filtered. For each sample, productive Simpson clonality was calculated by taking the square root of Simpson's diversity index across productive rearrangements. TCRdb limited this immuneACCESS table to in-frame rearrangements with V and J called. A share of clones is missing; checked studies link under half to unresolved V genes, and the rest is unexplained. That table is the source of V, J and clone size, and D and trimming were worked out from the DNA. Counted in this sample were about 220,000 clones; 65% to 85% of them appeared once. The top ten hold 3% to 4% of the sample.

The V end gives up 0 bases and the J end 7 bases, leaving 5 bases in the junction not matched to a gene. The CDR1 and CDR2 encoded by the germline V gene are SGHTS and YDEGEE. The CDR3, cysteine through phenylalanine, is 15 amino acids long. The only DNA kept is the CDR3, 45 bases in frame from the first base. Sequencing input: PBMCs or T cells enriched from blood (not recorded which). The receptor comes from a woman aged 55-69 years who had recovered from COVID-19. The V gene is TRBV5-8 and the J gene is TRBJ2-1; 9 of the junction bases match TRBD2. The DNA is TGTGCCAGCAGCTTGGGTCTAGCGGGGATGAATGAGCAGTTCTTC. The translation is CASSLGLAGMNEQFF.